This T cell receptor beta chain was retrieved from a study of prognosis after radiotherapy for stage I lung cancer. The CDR3 length is 17 residues. Per the germline V gene, CDR1 is SGHTA and CDR2 is FQGNSA. The ends lost 1 base at V and 4 bases at J; junction bases unmatched: 3. Two-round multiplex PCR, the amplification method, yielded TCR beta CDR3 from genomic DNA. During first-round PCR, primers specific to each TRBV and TRBJ gene were used. Each CDR3 protein is one row after TCRdb ran MiXCR on the multiplex PCR reads. The sample carries around 23,000 distinct CDR3 sequences, around 40% recorded once. This clonotype was counted many times.

The TCR sequence derives from a donor of 50 years or more with non-small cell lung cancer. Sequencing used PBMCs, obtained before or after stereotactic body radiation therapy (not recorded which). The chain uses TRBV7-2 and TRBJ2-3, with 15 bases aligning to TRBD2. CDR3 in amino acids: CASSLGRTSGRADTQYF. For the CDR3, the DNA is TGTGCCAGCAGCTTAGGGAGGACTAGCGGGAGGGCAGATACGCAGTATTTT.